This passage covers 10 T cell receptor beta chains from one sample sequenced in a study of cytomegalovirus exposure and HLA in healthy donors. PCR employed 60 Vbeta and 13 Jbeta primers. Generated by immunoSEQ multiplex PCR, the TCRdb table keeps only in-frame clones and is missing some. This table holds about 250,000 clones, roughly 70% found once. What was sequenced was PBMCs. The receptors derive from a female donor in good health and CMV-seronegative.

This chain links TRBV6-5 with TRBJ2-1; TRBD2 aligns across 7 bases. CDR3 size: 11 residues. With 6 bases clipped from V and 9 bases from J, the junction kept 2 bases outside the gene matches. CDR1 and CDR2 from the germline V gene are MNHEY and SVGAGI. The CDR3: CASSPGGEQFF. In nucleotides, the CDR3 is TGTGCCAGCAGCCCGGGGGGTGAGCAGTTCTTC.

This clone was observed a few times. The chain uses TRBV7-3 and TRBJ2-2; no firm D call. Trimming took off 5 bases at V and 6 bases at J, with 13 bases between the two ends. Germline CDR1 SGHTA, CDR2 FQGTGA. CDR3 length: 14 amino acids. CDR3 in DNA: TGTGCCAGCAGCCCTACCACCCAGGCCGGGGAGCTGTTTTTT. Its protein product is CASSPTTQAGELFF. Full variable domain (outside the CDR3, taken from reference TRBV7-3 and TRBJ2-2): GAGVSQTPSNKVTEKGKYVELRCDPISGHTALYWYRQSLGQGPEFLIYFQGTGAADDSGLPNDRFFAVRPEGSVSTLKIQRTERGDSAVYLCASSPTTQAGELFFGEGSRLTVL.

The gene calls are TRBV11-3 and TRBJ1-2, with D unclear. Per the germline V gene, CDR1 is SGHNT and CDR2 is YENEEA. V was trimmed by 2 bases and J by 5 bases, leaving 24 bases between them. This CDR3 spans 18 amino acids. The CDR3 protein is CASSLIRTDPGVNYGYTF. CDR3 sequence (DNA): TGTGCCAGCAGCTTAATCAGGACTGACCCCGGGGTCAATTATGGCTACACCTTC. The whole variable domain, filled in from reference TRBV11-3 and TRBJ1-2, reads EAGVVQSPRYKIIEKKQPVAFWCNPISGHNTLYWYLQNLGQGPELLIRYENEEAVDDSQLPKDRFSAERLKGVDSTLKIQPAELGDSAVYLCASSLIRTDPGVNYGYTFGSGTRLTVV.

The V call is TRBV5-4, the J call TRBJ2-7; TRBD1 might be the D (6 bases). Trimming pared 4 bases from V and 9 bases from J, leaving 17 bases between. Germline CDR1 SGHNT, CDR2 YYREEE (reference sequence). This CDR3 comprises 13 residues. The CDR3 reads CASSPDSYVGQYF. CDR3 nucleotide sequence: TGTGCCAGCAGCCCGGACAGCTACGTTGGGCAGTACTTC.

This clone has only a few counts. The chain couples TRBV7-2 to TRBJ2-6; a weak D match, TRBD1 (5 bases). V lost 2 bases and J 0 bases, leaving 8 bases between the germline ends. The CDR3 spans 16 residues. Germline CDR1 reads SGHTA; CDR2 reads FQGNSA. The CDR3 loop reads CASSLMGRSGANVLTF. CDR3 DNA: TGTGCCAGCAGCTTAATGGGGCGCTCTGGGGCCAACGTCCTGACTTTC.

The chain carries TRBV13 and TRBJ2-2; D remains ambiguous. This CDR3 contains 20 residues. Trimming cost V 1 base and J 7 bases, with 28 bases left between them. CDR1 is PRHDT, CDR2 FYEKMQ, per germline (reference sequence). CDR3 loop: CASSLVASGFEYSGGGELFF. The DNA for the CDR3 is TGTGCCAGCAGCTTAGTCGCCTCTGGGTTTGAGTACTCAGGTGGCGGGGAGCTGTTTTTT.

This clone was seen more than once but under ten times. The chain uses TRBV29-1 and TRBJ1-1, with 12 bases aligning to TRBD1. Unmatched junction bases numbered 7, after V lost 7 bases and J lost 7 bases. This CDR3 region has 13 residues. Germline V gene data show CDR1 as SQVTM and CDR2 as ANQGSEA. The CDR3 spells CSGRDRGRVEAFF. The CDR3, as DNA: TGCAGCGGAAGGGACAGGGGGCGTGTTGAAGCTTTCTTT.

The chain joins TRBV6-6 to TRBJ2-5; D may be TRBD2 (5 bases). Trimming removed 2 bases at V and 4 bases at J, with 11 bases between. The CDR3 is made up of 14 amino acids. Germline CDR1 is MNHNY and CDR2 is SVGAGI (reference sequence). CDR3 protein: CASSYEGSSETQYF. CDR3 in DNA: TGTGCCAGCAGTTACGAGGGTTCGTCAGAGACCCAGTACTTC.

The chain recombines TRBV29-1 with TRBJ1-1; D uncertain. This CDR3 is built from 12 residues. Deletions cut 4 bases from V and 4 bases from J, with 10 bases between. The germline CDR1 and CDR2 sequences are SQVTM and ANQGSEA. The CDR3 DNA is TGCAGCGTTGGGGTAGCGGGCACTGAAGCTTTCTTT. Its translation is CSVGVAGTEAFF. The full variable domain, in which reference TRBV29-1 and TRBJ1-1 provide the parts outside the CDR3, is SAVISQKPSRDICQRGTSLTIQCQVDSQVTMMFWYRQQPGQSLTLIATANQGSEATYESGFVIDKFPISRPNLTFSTLTVSNMSPEDSSIYLCSVGVAGTEAFFGQGTRLTVV.

About this clone itself: The sample has other DNA sequences that encode this CDR3 too. The chain recombines TRBV6-5 with TRBJ1-1; 7 nucleotides align to TRBD1. V trimming: 10 bases; J trimming: 8 bases; junction bases outside the gene matches: 10. The CDR3 is 12 residues long. Germline V CDR1 and CDR2: MNHEY, SVGAGI. CDR3 protein: CATTRGSGEAFF. The CDR3 DNA reads as TGTGCCACGACCAGGGGGTCAGGCGAAGCTTTCTTT.